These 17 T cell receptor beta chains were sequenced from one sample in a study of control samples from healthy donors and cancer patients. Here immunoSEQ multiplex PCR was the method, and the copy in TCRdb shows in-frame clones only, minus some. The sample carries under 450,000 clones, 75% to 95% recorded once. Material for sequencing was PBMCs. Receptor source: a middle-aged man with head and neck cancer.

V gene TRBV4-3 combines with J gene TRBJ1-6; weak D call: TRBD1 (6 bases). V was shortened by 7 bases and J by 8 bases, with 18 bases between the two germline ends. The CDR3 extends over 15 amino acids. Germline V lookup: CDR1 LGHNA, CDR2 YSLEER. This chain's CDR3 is CASTEGGASDSPLHF. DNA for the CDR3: TGCGCCAGCACCGAGGGGGGGGCGAGCGATTCACCCCTCCACTTT.

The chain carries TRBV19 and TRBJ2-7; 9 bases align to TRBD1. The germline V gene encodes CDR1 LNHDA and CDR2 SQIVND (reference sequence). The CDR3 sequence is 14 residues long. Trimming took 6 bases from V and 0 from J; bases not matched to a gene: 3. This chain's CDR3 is CASRGTGSSYEQYF. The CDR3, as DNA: TGTGCCAGTAGGGGGACAGGGAGCTCCTACGAGCAGTACTTC.

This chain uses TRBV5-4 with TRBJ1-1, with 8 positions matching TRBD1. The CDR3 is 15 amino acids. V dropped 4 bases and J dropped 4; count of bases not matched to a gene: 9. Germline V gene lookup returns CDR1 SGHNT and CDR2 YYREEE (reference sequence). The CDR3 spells CASSATQGAATEAFF. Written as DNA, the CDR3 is TGTGCCAGCAGCGCTACTCAGGGGGCGGCCACTGAAGCTTTCTTT.

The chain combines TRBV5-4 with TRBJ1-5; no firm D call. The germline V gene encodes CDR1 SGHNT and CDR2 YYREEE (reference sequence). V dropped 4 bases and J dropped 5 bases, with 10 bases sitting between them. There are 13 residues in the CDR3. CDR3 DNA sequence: TGTGCCAGCAGCCCAGACCGGGATCAGCCCCAGCATTTT. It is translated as CASSPDRDQPQHF.

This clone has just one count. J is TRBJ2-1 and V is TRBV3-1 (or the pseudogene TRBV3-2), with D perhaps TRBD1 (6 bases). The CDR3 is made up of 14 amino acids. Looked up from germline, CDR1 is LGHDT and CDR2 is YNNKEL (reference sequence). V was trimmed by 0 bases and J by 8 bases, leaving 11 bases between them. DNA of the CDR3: TGTGCCAGCAGCCAAGAGCAAGGGGGTGATGAGCAGTTCTTC. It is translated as CASSQEQGGDEQFF.

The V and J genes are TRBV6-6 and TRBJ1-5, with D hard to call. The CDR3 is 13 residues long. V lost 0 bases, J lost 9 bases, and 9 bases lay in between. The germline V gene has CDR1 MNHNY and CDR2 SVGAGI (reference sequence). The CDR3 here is CASSYSIGRPQHF. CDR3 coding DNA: TGTGCCAGCAGTTACTCGATCGGGAGGCCCCAGCATTTT.

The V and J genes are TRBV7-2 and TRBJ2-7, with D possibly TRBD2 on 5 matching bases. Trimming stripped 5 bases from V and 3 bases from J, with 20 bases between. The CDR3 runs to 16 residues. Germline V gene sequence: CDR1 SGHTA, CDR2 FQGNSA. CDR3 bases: TGTGCCAGCAGCCTCCCAGCGGTCGGTGGGAACTACGAGCAGTACTTC. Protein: CASSLPAVGGNYEQYF.

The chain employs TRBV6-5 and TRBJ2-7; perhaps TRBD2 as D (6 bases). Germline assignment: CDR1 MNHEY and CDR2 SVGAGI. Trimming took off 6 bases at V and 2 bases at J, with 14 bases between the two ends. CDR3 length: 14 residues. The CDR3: CASSGSGLAYEQYF. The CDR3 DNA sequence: TGTGCCAGCAGCGGTTCGGGACTCGCCTACGAGCAGTACTTC.

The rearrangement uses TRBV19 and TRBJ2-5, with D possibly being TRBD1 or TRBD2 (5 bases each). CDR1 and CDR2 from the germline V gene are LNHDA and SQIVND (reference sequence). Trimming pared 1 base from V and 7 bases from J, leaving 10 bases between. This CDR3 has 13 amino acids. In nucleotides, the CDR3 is TGTGCCAGTAGTATAGGGGGCGAGGGGACCCAGTACTTC. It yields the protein CASSIGGEGTQYF.

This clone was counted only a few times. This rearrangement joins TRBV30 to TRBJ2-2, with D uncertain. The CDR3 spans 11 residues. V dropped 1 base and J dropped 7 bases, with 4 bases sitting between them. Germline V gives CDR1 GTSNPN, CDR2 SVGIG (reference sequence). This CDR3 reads CAWSGDGELFF. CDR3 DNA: TGTGCCTGGAGTGGGGACGGGGAGCTGTTTTTT.

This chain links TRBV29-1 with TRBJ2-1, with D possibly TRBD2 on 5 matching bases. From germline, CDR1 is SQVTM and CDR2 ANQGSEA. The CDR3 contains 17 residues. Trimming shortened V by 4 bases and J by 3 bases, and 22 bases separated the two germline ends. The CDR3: CSVGSLRGPADYNEQFF. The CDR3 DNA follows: TGCAGCGTTGGCTCCCTCCGAGGACCAGCGGACTACAATGAGCAGTTCTTC.

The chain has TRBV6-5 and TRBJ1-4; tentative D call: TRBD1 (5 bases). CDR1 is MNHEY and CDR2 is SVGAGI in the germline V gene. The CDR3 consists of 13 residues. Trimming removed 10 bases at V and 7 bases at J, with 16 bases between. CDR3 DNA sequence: TGTGCCACCCAGGAGAGGGACGTTGAAAAACTGTTTTTT. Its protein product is CATQERDVEKLFF.

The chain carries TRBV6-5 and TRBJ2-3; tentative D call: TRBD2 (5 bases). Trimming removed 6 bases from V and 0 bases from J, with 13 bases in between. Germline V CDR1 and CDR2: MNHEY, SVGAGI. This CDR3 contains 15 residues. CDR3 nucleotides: TGTGCCAGCAGCCAAGACGGCGGGAGCACAGATACGCAGTATTTT. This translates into CASSQDGGSTDTQYF.

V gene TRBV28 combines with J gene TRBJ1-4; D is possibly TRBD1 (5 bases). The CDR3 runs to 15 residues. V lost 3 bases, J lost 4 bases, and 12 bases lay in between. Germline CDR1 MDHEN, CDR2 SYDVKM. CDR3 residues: CASSFLRGLNEKLFF. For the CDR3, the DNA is TGTGCCAGCAGTTTTCTTAGGGGCCTTAATGAAAAACTGTTTTTT.

CDR3 protein: CASSEGGRYEKLFF. The CDR3 DNA is TGTGCCAGCAGTGAAGGAGGGCGATATGAAAAACTGTTTTTT. The chain uses TRBV6-1 and TRBJ1-4; no firm D call. Germline assignment: CDR1 MNHNS and CDR2 SASEGT. V lost 1 base and J 6 bases, leaving 9 bases between the germline ends. The CDR3 contains 14 residues.

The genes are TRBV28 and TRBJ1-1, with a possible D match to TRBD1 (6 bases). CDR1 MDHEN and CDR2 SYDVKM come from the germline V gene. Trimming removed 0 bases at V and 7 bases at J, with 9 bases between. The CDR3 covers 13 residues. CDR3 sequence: CASSLWGADEAFF. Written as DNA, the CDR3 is TGTGCCAGCAGTTTATGGGGGGCGGATGAAGCTTTCTTT.

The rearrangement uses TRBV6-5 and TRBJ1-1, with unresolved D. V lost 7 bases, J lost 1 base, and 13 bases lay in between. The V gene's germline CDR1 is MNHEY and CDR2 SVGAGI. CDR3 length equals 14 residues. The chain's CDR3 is CASMRPEANTEAFF. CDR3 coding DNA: TGTGCCAGCATGAGGCCCGAAGCGAACACTGAAGCTTTCTTT.